Listed here are 26 T cell receptor beta chains from one sample, sequenced in a study of blood T cell repertoires in COVID-19. Profiled with immunoSEQ multiplex PCR; TCRdb holds only in-frame clones, not every one. This sample has some 250,000 clones; about 81% occur once, and the top ten carry under 15%. The sample comprised peripheral blood. The receptor set was obtained from a woman aged 55 to 70 with active or convalescent COVID-19.

The V call is TRBV4-1, the J call TRBJ1-1; the D gene is possibly TRBD1 (6 bases). The CDR3 covers 15 residues. V was clipped by 5 bases and J by 5 bases, with 18 bases between them. Per the germline V gene, CDR1 is MGHRA and CDR2 is YSYEKL. For the CDR3, the DNA is TGCGCCAGCAGCGCATTAGGGGGGGCGAGAACTGAAGCTTTCTTT. Translation: CASSALGGARTEAFF.

V is TRBV3-1 (or the pseudogene TRBV3-2) and J is TRBJ2-1, with 7 positions matching TRBD2. CDR1 and CDR2 from the germline V gene are LGHDT and YNNKEL (reference sequence). Trimming at V came to 0 bases and at J to 8 bases, leaving 7 bases not matched to a gene. This CDR3 is 15 amino acids long. The CDR3 spells CASSQDWPGRDEQFF. The CDR3 DNA is TGTGCCAGCAGCCAAGATTGGCCAGGGAGGGATGAGCAGTTCTTC.

The J gene is TRBJ1-5, the V gene TRBV6-5; D perhaps matches TRBD1 (5 bases). The CDR3 has 13 amino acids. Per the germline V gene, CDR1 is MNHEY and CDR2 is SVGAGI. The germline V and J ends were trimmed by 4 bases and 4 bases, with 8 bases remaining between them. The CDR3 nucleotides are TGTGCCAGCAGTTTAGGGGCAAATCAGCCCCAGCATTTT. Amino acids: CASSLGANQPQHF.

This chain joins TRBV24-1 and TRBJ2-3; 9 bases are a match to TRBD1. Germline V gene sequence: CDR1 KGHDR, CDR2 SFDVKD. After removal of 5 bases from V and 6 bases from J, the junction contained 11 bases not matched to a gene. The CDR3 runs to 16 residues. CDR3 nucleotides: TGTGCCACCAGTGCCGCCGGGACAGGGTCTTGGGATACGCAGTATTTT. This encodes CATSAAGTGSWDTQYF.

The genes are TRBV2 and TRBJ2-3; 8 bases map to TRBD2. The germline gives CDR1 SNHLY, CDR2 FYNNEI. Trimming cost V 8 bases and J 0 bases; bases outside gene matches: 10. This CDR3 has 16 amino acids. CDR3 DNA: TGTGCCAGCCGACCCCTAGCGGGCACTAGCACAGATACGCAGTATTTT. Its protein is CASRPLAGTSTDTQYF.

V is TRBV30 and J is TRBJ2-5; 7 nucleotides match TRBD2. This CDR3 has 11 amino acids. Germline V lookup: CDR1 GTSNPN, CDR2 SVGIG (reference sequence). V lost 3 bases, J lost 9 bases, and 4 bases stayed unmatched. The CDR3 DNA follows: TGTGCCTGGAGGCGGGGAGGGCCCCAGTACTTC. Translating it yields CAWRRGGPQYF.

V and J are TRBV6-5 and TRBJ2-1; 7 nucleotides agree with TRBD1. Germline loops: CDR1 MNHEY, CDR2 SVGAGI. The J segment lost 0 bases and the V segment lost 2 bases, leaving 4 bases of the junction unmatched. This CDR3 comprises 16 residues. CDR3 coding DNA: TGTGCCAGCAGTTACGAGGGGGCCGGCTCCTACAATGAGCAGTTCTTC. This codes for CASSYEGAGSYNEQFF.

This clone is a singleton in its sample. V usage is TRBV7-6 and J usage is TRBJ2-7, with 8 bases that match TRBD2. The CDR3 runs 15 residues. Germline V lookup: CDR1 SGHVS, CDR2 FNYEAQ. Unmatched junction bases numbered 6, after V lost 1 base and J lost 4 bases. The CDR3 DNA reads as TGTGCCAGCAGCTTAGGGCGGGGGGCGGAGTACGAGCAGTACTTC. Amino acids: CASSLGRGAEYEQYF. Supplemented by reference TRBV7-6 and TRBJ2-7, the full variable domain reads GAGVSQSPRYKVTKRGQDVALRCDPISGHVSLYWYRQALGQGPEFLTYFNYEAQQDKSGLPNDRFSAERPEGSISTLTIQRTEQRDSAMYRCASSLGRGAEYEQYFGPGTRLTVT.

The chain has TRBV24-1 and TRBJ2-2, with D perhaps matching TRBD1 (6 bases). There are 15 residues in the CDR3. In germline, CDR1 is KGHDR, CDR2 SFDVKD. V lost 3 bases to trimming and J lost 0 bases, with 7 bases between them. The CDR3 region has the DNA TGTGCCACCAGTGATGGACAGACGAACACCGGGGAGCTGTTTTTT. Translating gives CATSDGQTNTGELFF.

This chain links TRBV5-1 with TRBJ1-4; D perhaps matches TRBD1 (5 bases). V gave up 1 base and J gave up 0 bases, with 10 bases separating them. Germline-derived CDR1 and CDR2 are SGHRS and YFSETQ. The CDR3 length is 16 residues. The CDR3 sequence: CASSLRPGTTNEKLFF. The CDR3 DNA reads TGCGCCAGCAGCTTGAGGCCAGGGACAACTAATGAAAAACTGTTTTTT.

This clone was counted between two and nine times. V is TRBV7-3 and J is TRBJ2-2, with D possibly matching TRBD1 (5 bases). Germline V lookup: CDR1 SGHTA, CDR2 FQGTGA. Trimming stripped 5 bases from V and 1 base from J, with 20 bases between. The CDR3 has 18 residues. In nucleotides, the CDR3 is TGTGCCAGCAGCCCCTCGCAGGACACCTTTTTGAACACCGGGGAGCTGTTTTTT. The encoded protein is CASSPSQDTFLNTGELFF. The variable domain in full, with the rest retrieved from reference TRBV7-3 and TRBJ2-2, is GAGVSQTPSNKVTEKGKYVELRCDPISGHTALYWYRQSLGQGPEFLIYFQGTGAADDSGLPNDRFFAVRPEGSVSTLKIQRTERGDSAVYLCASSPSQDTFLNTGELFFGEGSRLTVL.

The chain combines TRBV30 with TRBJ1-6; 11 nucleotides match TRBD1. In germline, CDR1 is GTSNPN, CDR2 SVGIG (reference sequence). The trim removed 5 bases at V and 10 bases at J, leaving 10 bases unmatched. CDR3 length: 15 residues. CDR3 in DNA: TGTGCCTGGGGACAGGGGGCAATTTGGGACTCACCCCTCCACTTT. Translated, it gives CAWGQGAIWDSPLHF.

The chain joins TRBV6-5 to TRBJ2-2; D is perhaps TRBD2 (6 bases). The CDR3 has 13 amino acids. Germline CDR1 is MNHEY and CDR2 is SVGAGI. The V end was cut by 6 bases, the J end by 4 bases, with 9 bases between. The CDR3 protein is CASSRGFTGELFF. The CDR3 DNA sequence: TGTGCCAGCAGCCGGGGGTTCACCGGGGAGCTGTTTTTT.

The chain carries TRBV5-1 and TRBJ2-6; 7 positions agree with TRBD1. The V segment lost 2 bases and the J segment 0 bases; nucleotides outside the gene matches: 8. Germline V gives CDR1 SGHRS, CDR2 YFSETQ. The CDR3 extends over 18 amino acids. The CDR3 sequence is CASSLTGDYYSGANVLTF. The CDR3 coding sequence is TGCGCCAGCAGCTTAACAGGGGATTACTACTCTGGGGCCAACGTCCTGACTTTC.

The J gene is TRBJ2-4, the V gene TRBV30, with D maybe TRBD2 (5 bases). Germline CDR1 GTSNPN, CDR2 SVGIG (reference sequence). The CDR3 extends over 12 amino acids. The V and J ends lost 4 bases and 6 bases respectively, with 10 bases between them. The CDR3 DNA is TGTGCCTGGAAGGAGGAGCTAAACATTCAGTACTTC. Translation: CAWKEELNIQYF. The complete variable domain, with remaining parts taken from reference TRBV30 and TRBJ2-4, reads SQTIHQWPATLVQPVGSPLSLECTVEGTSNPNLYWYRQAAGRGLQLLFYSVGIGQISSEVPQNLSASRPQDRQFILSSKKLLLSDSGFYLCAWKEELNIQYFGAGTRLSVL.

The table lists this clone with a count of one. CDR3 nucleotide sequence: TGTGCCAGTAGCGACAGGGGTTTAACTGAAGCTTTCTTT. Residues: CASSDRGLTEAFF. This chain uses TRBV19 with TRBJ1-1, with 8 bases lining up with TRBD1. This CDR3 contains 13 residues. Germline trimming cut 6 bases from V and 5 bases from J; bases unmatched to any gene: 5. Germline V CDR1 and CDR2: LNHDA, SQIVND (reference sequence).

The chain's CDR3 is CASSFDSNSPLHF. For the CDR3, the DNA is TGTGCCAGCAGCTTTGACAGCAATTCACCCCTCCACTTT. V gene TRBV5-8 combines with J gene TRBJ1-6; tentative D call: TRBD1 (5 bases). V was pared by 2 bases and J by 7 bases, with 7 bases between. CDR3 length: 13 amino acids. Germline V gene lookup returns CDR1 SGHTS and CDR2 YDEGEE.

The chain uses TRBV7-2 and TRBJ1-1, with unresolved D. V dropped 1 base and J dropped 2 bases, with 8 bases sitting between them. This CDR3 spans 14 amino acids. The germline gives CDR1 SGHTA, CDR2 FQGNSA. CDR3 nucleotide sequence: TGTGCCAGCAGCTTAGACAGCTTTAACACTGAAGCTTTCTTT. This encodes CASSLDSFNTEAFF.

The chain links TRBV9 to TRBJ2-3, with TRBD2 matching over 7 bases. The CDR3 runs 15 residues. The ends lost 1 base at V and 2 bases at J; junction bases unmatched: 4. Germline V gene sequence: CDR1 SGDLS, CDR2 YYNGEE. The CDR3: CASSVSAGVTDTQYF. The CDR3 DNA reads TGTGCCAGCAGCGTATCGGCGGGGGTCACAGATACGCAGTATTTT.

The chain has TRBV7-2 and TRBJ2-1, with 12 positions matching TRBD2. The CDR3 runs to 17 residues. Germline V gives CDR1 SGHTA, CDR2 FQGNSA. J gave up 0 bases and V 5 bases, and 5 bases lay outside the gene matches. CDR3 DNA sequence: TGTGCCAGCAGCCCCGAACTAGCGGGGGGCTCCTACAATGAGCAGTTCTTC. Amino acid sequence: CASSPELAGGSYNEQFF.

The chain has TRBV30 and TRBJ1-6; D gene unclear. Trimming cost V 3 bases and J 8 bases, with 14 bases left between them. There are 14 residues in the CDR3. CDR1 GTSNPN and CDR2 SVGIG come from the germline V gene (reference sequence). The CDR3, as DNA: TGTGCCTGGAGCGCCGGAGGGTATCATTCACCCCTCCACTTT. Translating it yields CAWSAGGYHSPLHF.

Only one count was recorded for this clone. The chain recombines TRBV14 with TRBJ1-2, with D unresolved. V lost 4 bases to trimming and J lost 7 bases, with 10 bases between them. The CDR3 is made up of 12 amino acids. CDR1 is SGHDN and CDR2 is FVKESK in the germline V gene. CDR3 coding DNA: TGTGCCAGCAGCCCCGCTGCGCGTGGCTACACCTTC. Its translation: CASSPAARGYTF. The complete variable domain, with remaining parts taken from reference TRBV14 and TRBJ1-2, reads EAGVTQFPSHSVIEKGQTVTLRCDPISGHDNLYWYRRVMGKEIKFLLHFVKESKQDESGMPNNRFLAERTGGTYSTLKVQPAELEDSGVYFCASSPAARGYTFGSGTRLTVV.

This chain joins TRBV4-3 and TRBJ2-1, with D tentatively TRBD1 (5 bases). CDR3 length: 16 amino acids. Germline CDR1 and CDR2: LGHNA and YSLEER. Trimming removed 1 base from V and 4 bases from J, with 14 bases in between. This chain's CDR3 is CASSQVSGSPYNEQFF. CDR3 DNA: TGCGCCAGCAGCCAAGTCTCAGGGTCCCCTTACAATGAGCAGTTCTTC.

J is TRBJ2-1 and V is TRBV30; 7 positions agree with TRBD2. The CDR3 is made up of 14 amino acids. V lost 4 bases, J lost 8 bases, and 11 bases stayed unmatched. The V gene's germline CDR1 is GTSNPN and CDR2 SVGIG (reference sequence). The CDR3 DNA is TGTGCCTGGAACCGAATGGGGAGGGGCCATGAGCAGTTCTTC. Amino acid sequence: CAWNRMGRGHEQFF.

The chain couples TRBV11-2 to TRBJ2-3; a possible D gene is TRBD2 (6 bases). V was trimmed by 3 bases and J by 7 bases, leaving 23 bases between them. Germline V gives CDR1 SGHAT, CDR2 FQNNGV. The CDR3 is 17 residues long. The CDR3 protein is CASSFSRDSSTPYTQYF. DNA for the CDR3: TGTGCCAGCAGCTTTAGCCGGGACTCGAGCACCCCATATACGCAGTATTTT.

V and J are TRBV5-1 and TRBJ2-7; D is uncertain. Germline V CDR1 and CDR2: SGHRS, YFSETQ. Trimming shortened V by 1 base and J by 0 bases, and 11 bases separated the two germline ends. The length of the CDR3 is 15 residues. The CDR3 sequence is CASSLTARSSYEQYF. CDR3 coding DNA: TGCGCCAGCAGCTTGACAGCTCGCTCCTCCTACGAGCAGTACTTC.